Below are 26 T cell receptor beta chains sequenced from a single sample in a study of CD8+ T cells in alopecia areata. cDNA reverse transcribed from extracted RNA served as the sequencing template. The assay was immunoSEQ multiplex PCR, and TCRdb's table has in-frame clones only and misses some. The sample consists of 180,000 or so clones, 67% of them appearing once. Sequences were derived from CD8+ T cells sorted from blood, sampled at week 0. The receptor source for this set is a human donor with alopecia areata.

With regard to this clone: This sample includes further DNA sequences coding for the same CDR3. The V and J genes are TRBV5-4 and TRBJ2-2; a weak D match, TRBD2 (5 bases). Germline lookup yields CDR1 SGHNT and CDR2 YYREEE (reference sequence). This CDR3 is built from 12 residues. Deletions cut 2 bases from V and 7 bases from J, with 6 bases between. Here the CDR3 DNA reads TGTGCCAGCAGCTTTGGGAGCGGGGAGCTGTTTTTT. It translates to CASSFGSGELFF.

The chain uses TRBV10-3 and TRBJ2-2, with D possibly being TRBD2 (6 bases). Trimming cost V 10 bases and J 6 bases, with 15 bases left between them. Per germline, CDR1 ENHRY and CDR2 SYGVKD. The CDR3 runs to 13 residues. The CDR3 region has the DNA TGTGCCACCCGGACGGGGGTATCCGGGGAGCTGTTTTTT. As protein: CATRTGVSGELFF.

This clone was seen a few times. The rearrangement joins TRBV6-5 to TRBJ2-2; D remains unclear. The germline CDR1 and CDR2 sequences are MNHEY and SVGAGI. The CDR3 loop spans 15 amino acids. V was pared by 0 bases and J by 1 base, with 6 bases between. The DNA for the CDR3 is TGTGCCAGCAGTTACTCCAGACAGAACACCGGGGAGCTGTTTTTT. Translation gives CASSYSRQNTGELFF.

This chain links TRBV29-1 with TRBJ2-1; a possible D gene is TRBD1 (5 bases). Per the germline V gene, CDR1 is SQVTM and CDR2 is ANQGSEA. The CDR3 is 13 residues long. The V and J ends lost 6 bases and 10 bases respectively, with 19 bases between them. The CDR3: CSVGSGSGLEQFF. In DNA form, the CDR3 reads TGCAGCGTAGGTTCGGGCTCAGGGTTGGAGCAGTTCTTC.

The chain uses TRBV2 and TRBJ2-1; D possibly corresponds to TRBD1 (6 bases). V lost 6 bases and J 5 bases, leaving 14 bases between the germline ends. Per the germline V gene, CDR1 is SNHLY and CDR2 is FYNNEI. This CDR3 region has 14 residues. CDR3 sequence reads: CASREGDVDNEQFF. CDR3 in DNA: TGTGCCAGCAGAGAGGGGGACGTCGACAATGAGCAGTTCTTC. Variable domain in full (rest from reference TRBV2 and TRBJ2-1): EPEVTQTPSHQVTQMGQEVILRCVPISNHLYFYWYRQILGQKVEFLVSFYNNEISEKSEIFDDQFSVERPDGSNFTLKIRSTKLEDSAMYFCASREGDVDNEQFFGPGTRLTVL.

The gene calls are TRBV7-3 and TRBJ1-3; D is ambiguous. The V gene lost 5 bases and the J gene lost 7 bases, with 9 bases spanning the gap. Germline V lookup: CDR1 SGHTA, CDR2 FQGTGA. This CDR3 has 12 residues. For the CDR3, the DNA is TGTGCCAGCAGCCTAGATGGTAACACCATATATTTT. Encoded protein: CASSLDGNTIYF.

This clone was observed a handful of times. The chain joins TRBV4-1 to TRBJ1-2, with 9 bases lining up with TRBD1. The CDR3 is made up of 15 amino acids. The germline CDR1 and CDR2 sequences are MGHRA and YSYEKL. V shed 3 bases, J shed 7 bases, and the junction held 9 bases outside the gene matches. In nucleotides, the CDR3 is TGCGCCAGCAGCCATGAACAGGGGGCGAAGTTTGGCTACACCTTC. Encoded protein: CASSHEQGAKFGYTF.

The chain is built from TRBV29-1 and TRBJ1-2; D possibly corresponds to TRBD1 (5 bases). V lost 3 bases to trimming and J lost 6 bases, with 8 bases between them. CDR1 is SQVTM, CDR2 ANQGSEA, per germline. The CDR3 length is 11 residues. CDR3 nucleotide sequence: TGCAGCGTTGACGGGGCAAATGGCTACACCTTC. This translates into CSVDGANGYTF.

J is TRBJ1-4 and V is TRBV30; D might be TRBD1 (5 bases). This CDR3 is built from 15 residues. CDR1 is GTSNPN, CDR2 SVGIG, per germline (reference sequence). Trimming removed 0 bases at V and 8 bases at J, with 16 bases between. The CDR3 DNA sequence: TGTGCCTGGAGTGTATTTCAGGGCCTGGACGAAAAACTGTTTTTT. Protein: CAWSVFQGLDEKLFF. The full variable domain, its missing parts supplied by reference TRBV30 and TRBJ1-4, is SQTIHQWPATLVQPVGSPLSLECTVEGTSNPNLYWYRQAAGRGLQLLFYSVGIGQISSEVPQNLSASRPQDRQFILSSKKLLLSDSGFYLCAWSVFQGLDEKLFFGSGTQLSVL.

The V call is TRBV2, the J call TRBJ2-7, with 12 bases identical to TRBD1. The germline gives CDR1 SNHLY, CDR2 FYNNEI. The CDR3 sequence is 17 residues long. V was pared by 6 bases and J by 3 bases, with 12 bases of the junction left unmatched. The chain's CDR3 is CASRLYSGQGAGYEQYF. The CDR3 nucleotides read TGTGCCAGCAGACTCTATTCGGGACAGGGGGCAGGCTACGAGCAGTACTTC.

V gene TRBV5-1 combines with J gene TRBJ2-7, with 7 positions matching TRBD1. Germline CDR1 reads SGHRS; CDR2 reads YFSETQ. V gave up 2 bases and J gave up 2 bases; unmatched junction bases: 7. The CDR3 extends over 15 amino acids. Here the CDR3 DNA reads TGCGCCAGCAGCTTCCGACAGGGACCAACCTACGAGCAGTACTTC. Protein: CASSFRQGPTYEQYF.

The chain couples TRBV25-1 to TRBJ1-2; D is uncertain. The CDR3 runs 14 residues. Germline values: CDR1 MGHDK, CDR2 SYGVNS. The ends were cut back, 4 bases at V and 3 bases at J, with 12 bases in the middle. CDR3: CASSAAPRYYGYTF. CDR3 in DNA: TGTGCCAGCAGTGCCGCGCCAAGGTACTATGGCTACACCTTC.

This rearrangement joins TRBV4-1 to TRBJ2-1; 7 bases map to TRBD1. Germline values: CDR1 MGHRA, CDR2 YSYEKL. This CDR3 has 12 residues. V dropped 3 bases and J dropped 10; count of bases not matched to a gene: 3. The CDR3 nucleotides read TGCGCCAGCAGCCAGGGGGACAGAGAGCAGTTCTTC. Its translation is CASSQGDREQFF.

The CDR3 region is CSVEDQGFEAFF. In DNA, the CDR3 is TGCAGCGTTGAAGATCAAGGCTTTGAAGCTTTCTTT. The chain combines TRBV29-1 with TRBJ1-1, with unresolved D. Germline V gene lookup returns CDR1 SQVTM and CDR2 ANQGSEA. V dropped 0 bases and J dropped 7 bases, with 9 bases sitting between them. The CDR3 totals 12 residues.

V and J are TRBV10-2 and TRBJ2-2, with 8 bases fitting TRBD2. This CDR3 is 14 amino acids long. V lost 7 bases to trimming and J lost 6 bases; unmatched junction nucleotides: 7. Germline CDR1 and CDR2: WSHSY and SAAADI. CDR3 DNA sequence: TGCGCCAGCAAACCGGGACTAGGGGCCGGGGAGCTGTTTTTT. It is translated as CASKPGLGAGELFF.

This sequence joins TRBV29-1 and TRBJ2-1; 10 bases are a match to TRBD2. The germline V gene encodes CDR1 SQVTM and CDR2 ANQGSEA. Trimming cost V 1 base and J 4 bases; bases outside gene matches: 4. The CDR3 has 15 amino acids. CDR3 nucleotides: TGCAGCGTTGAAGGCGGGACTAGCGAGTACAATGAGCAGTTCTTC. Protein: CSVEGGTSEYNEQFF.

This sequence joins TRBV30 and TRBJ1-5; D remains ambiguous. CDR1 GTSNPN and CDR2 SVGIG come from the germline V gene (reference sequence). This CDR3 comprises 15 residues. The V end lost 1 base, the J end lost 1 base, and 11 bases lay between the germline ends. The DNA for the CDR3 is TGTGCCTGGAGTGATCCGATTAGGAGCAATCAGCCCCAGCATTTT. Amino acids: CAWSDPIRSNQPQHF.

A note on this clone: Other DNA sequences in the sample encode the same CDR3. V usage is TRBV29-1 and J usage is TRBJ2-3; tentatively, D is TRBD1 or TRBD2 (5 bases each). This CDR3 has 13 residues. Germline V lookup: CDR1 SQVTM, CDR2 ANQGSEA. The germline V and J ends were trimmed by 3 bases and 4 bases, with 11 bases remaining between them. CDR3 in amino acids: CSVDQTAADTQYF. CDR3 sequence (DNA): TGCAGCGTTGATCAGACAGCGGCAGATACGCAGTATTTT.

V gene TRBV4-1 combines with J gene TRBJ2-3; D gene ambiguous. The CDR3 covers 13 residues. V shed 1 base and J shed 2 bases, with 4 bases lying between them. The germline CDR1 and CDR2 sequences are MGHRA and YSYEKL. Written as DNA, the CDR3 is TGCGCCAGCAGCCAAGCCCCCACAGATACGCAGTATTTT. This gives the protein CASSQAPTDTQYF.

This clone was found once. V gene TRBV6-1 combines with J gene TRBJ1-1; a possible D gene is TRBD1 (5 bases). Germline assignment: CDR1 MNHNS and CDR2 SASEGT. The V end lost 1 base, the J end lost 1 base, and 10 bases lay between the germline ends. The CDR3 runs 15 residues. The CDR3 sequence is CASSEVQGGNTEAFF. The CDR3 DNA follows: TGTGCCAGCAGTGAAGTCCAGGGCGGGAACACTGAAGCTTTCTTT.

The chain employs TRBV5-6 and TRBJ1-2, with a tentative D call TRBD1 (6 bases). Trimming pared 3 bases from V and 7 bases from J, leaving 19 bases between. CDR1 and CDR2 from the germline V gene are SGHDT and YYEEEE. CDR3 length: 15 amino acids. The DNA for the CDR3 is TGTGCCAGCAGCTACGGGGGGCGCGAGTACAGTGGCTACACCTTC. It encodes CASSYGGREYSGYTF.

The V call is TRBV30, the J call TRBJ2-2; 9 bases are shared with TRBD1. The V segment lost 4 bases and the J segment 5 bases; nucleotides outside the gene matches: 8. The CDR3 is made up of 15 amino acids. The germline CDR1 and CDR2 sequences are GTSNPN and SVGIG (reference sequence). For the CDR3, the DNA is TGTGCCTGGACCCAATGGACAGGGGATACCGGGGAGCTGTTTTTT. Its translation: CAWTQWTGDTGELFF.

The V gene is TRBV11-2, the J gene TRBJ2-3; 9 nucleotides line up with TRBD2. Trimming cost V 4 bases and J 2 bases; bases outside gene matches: 4. Germline V gives CDR1 SGHAT, CDR2 FQNNGV. CDR3 length equals 15 residues. DNA of the CDR3: TGTGCCAGCAGCTACAGCGGGGGGTACACAGATACGCAGTATTTT. It encodes CASSYSGGYTDTQYF.

The chain is built from TRBV6-5 and TRBJ1-3; the D gene is possibly TRBD1 (5 bases). Looked up from germline, CDR1 is MNHEY and CDR2 is SVGAGI. V gave up 6 bases and J gave up 3 bases, with 15 bases separating them. The CDR3 covers 15 residues. CDR3 sequence: CASSQGGVSGNTIYF. DNA of the CDR3: TGTGCCAGCAGCCAGGGTGGAGTAAGTGGAAACACCATATATTTT.

V is TRBV2 and J is TRBJ2-7; weak D call: TRBD1 (6 bases). Germline CDR1 reads SNHLY; CDR2 reads FYNNEI. Trimming removed 7 bases from V and 3 bases from J, with 10 bases in between. The CDR3 has 12 residues. CDR3 region: CASTTGNYEQYF. In DNA, the CDR3 is TGTGCCAGCACCACAGGGAACTACGAGCAGTACTTC.

The rearrangement joins TRBV7-8 to TRBJ1-2, with TRBD1 matching 10 bases. The CDR3 consists of 15 residues. Losses at the gene ends were 3 bases for V and 4 bases for J; bases not matched to a gene: 5. The germline V gene encodes CDR1 SGHVS and CDR2 FQNEAQ. The CDR3: CASSFSGTGAYGYTF. The DNA for the CDR3 is TGTGCCAGCAGCTTTTCCGGGACAGGGGCCTATGGCTACACCTTC.